A selection of T cell receptor beta chains follows, all from one sample in a study of radiation and T cells in renal cell carcinoma. Generated by immunoSEQ multiplex PCR, the TCRdb table keeps only in-frame clones and is missing some. Here the sample spans 95,000 to 150,000 clones, roughly 80% being singletons. This specimen was blood, taken from a patient whose treatment included radiotherapy and nephrectomy. These receptors originate from a woman in her sixties with renal cell carcinoma. Each CDR3 is given without its conserved first and last residue.

v_call,cdr3_aa
TRBV18,ASSLQGPGSVNTEAF
TRBV6-1,ASSARWGAGGNTIY
TRBV9,ASSHRTAGATEAF
TRBV2,ASSEPRVGDYEQY
TRBV6-5,ASSSGTGVIDTQY
TRBV6-5,ASTGETQY
TRBV5-8,ASSADSYNEQF
TRBV9,ASSVGAGASSYEQY
TRBV28,ASSFLGPQGGYT
TRBV10-3,ASFRDQGSGGYT
TRBV20-1,SASPGTEAF
TRBV2,ASSEAGGGTGELF
TRBV5-5,ASSFDRLAGRGTDTQY
TRBV19,ASSTRVGAFYEQY
TRBV15,ATSRDPSGAYNEQF
TRBV4-1,ASSQDWTHPGFH
TRBV19,ASSSGGYT
TRBV28,ASSSPRGQGRSPLH
TRBV6-5,ASSEGYEQY
TRBV2,ASSEWGKGGPDTQY